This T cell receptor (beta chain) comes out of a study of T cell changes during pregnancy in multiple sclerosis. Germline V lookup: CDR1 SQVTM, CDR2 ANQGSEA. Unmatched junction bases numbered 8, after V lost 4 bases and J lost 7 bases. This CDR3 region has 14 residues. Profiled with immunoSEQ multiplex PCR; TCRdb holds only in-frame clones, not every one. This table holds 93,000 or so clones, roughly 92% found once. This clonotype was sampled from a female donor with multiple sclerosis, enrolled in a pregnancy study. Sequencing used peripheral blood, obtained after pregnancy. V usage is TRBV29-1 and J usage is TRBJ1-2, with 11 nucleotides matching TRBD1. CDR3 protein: CSVAGTGGEGGYTF. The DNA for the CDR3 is TGCAGCGTTGCCGGGACAGGGGGAGAAGGTGGCTACACCTTC.